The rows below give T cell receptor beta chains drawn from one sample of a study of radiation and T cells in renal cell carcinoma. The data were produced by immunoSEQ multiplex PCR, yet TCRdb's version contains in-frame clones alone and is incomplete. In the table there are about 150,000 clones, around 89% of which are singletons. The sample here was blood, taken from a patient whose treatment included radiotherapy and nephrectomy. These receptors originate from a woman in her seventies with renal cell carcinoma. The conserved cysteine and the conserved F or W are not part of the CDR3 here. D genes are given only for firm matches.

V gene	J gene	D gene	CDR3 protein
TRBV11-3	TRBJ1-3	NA	ASSRPSGNTIY
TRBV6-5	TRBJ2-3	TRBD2	ASSYSKSSGGDTQY
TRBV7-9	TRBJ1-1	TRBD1	ASSLAGTDTEAF
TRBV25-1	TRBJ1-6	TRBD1	ASSPGQGYNSPLH
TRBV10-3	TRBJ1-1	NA	AISSIGNTEAF
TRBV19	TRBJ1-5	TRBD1	ASSMTGTQPQH
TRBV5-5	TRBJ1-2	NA	ASSLEPSGYGYT
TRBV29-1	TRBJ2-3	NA	SVDWGTDTQY
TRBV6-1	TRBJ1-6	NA	ASSEVAGSPLH
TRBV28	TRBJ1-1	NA	ASSSPQGNTEAF
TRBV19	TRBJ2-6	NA	ASSTGLPGANVLT
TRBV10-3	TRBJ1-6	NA	AINPGGPNSPLH
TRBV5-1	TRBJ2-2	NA	ASSLGRPNTGELF
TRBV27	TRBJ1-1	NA	ASSLWGGTENTEAF
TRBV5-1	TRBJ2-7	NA	ASSLAGGDPYEQY
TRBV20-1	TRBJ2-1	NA	SAPGASEQF
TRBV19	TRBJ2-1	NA	ASSKTDLNEQF
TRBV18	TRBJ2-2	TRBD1	ASSPNRGDTGELF
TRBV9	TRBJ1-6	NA	ASNQGHINSPLH
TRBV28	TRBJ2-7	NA	ASSFAHEQY
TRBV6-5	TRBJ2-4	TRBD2	ASMGGGNIQY
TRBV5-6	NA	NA	ASRRDWDYEQY
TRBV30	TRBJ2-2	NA	AWRWSRTGELF
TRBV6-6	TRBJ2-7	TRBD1	ASDPGQNYEQY
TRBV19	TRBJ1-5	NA	ASSITGNQPQH
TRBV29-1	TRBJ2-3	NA	TATRGAADTQY
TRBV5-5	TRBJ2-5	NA	ASSSKETQY
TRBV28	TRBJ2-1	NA	ASSLLYNEQF
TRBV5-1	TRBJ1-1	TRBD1	ASSREGVRQGLGTEAF
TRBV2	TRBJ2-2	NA	ASSEARRSNTGELF
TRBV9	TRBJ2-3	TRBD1	ASSPRQGPPFSTDTQY
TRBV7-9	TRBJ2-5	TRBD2	ASSLKGMGGQETQY
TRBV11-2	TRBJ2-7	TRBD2	ASSPLAGGGTYEQY
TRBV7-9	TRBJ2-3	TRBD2	ASSLDEAGGSRTQY
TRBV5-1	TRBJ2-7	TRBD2	ASSLSSGLAAEQY
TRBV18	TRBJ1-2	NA	ASSPAVRGNYGYT
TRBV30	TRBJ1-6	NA	AWSLAAVSPLH
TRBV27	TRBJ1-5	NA	ASRPKEPNQPQH